This T cell receptor beta chain came from a study of blood T cell repertoires in COVID-19. Overall study: Material from acute and convalescent COVID-19 was sourced from the United States, Italy and Spain. T cells, B-cell-depleted T cells, or PBMCs provided the cDNA or gDNA that served as material.

Followed over time, Seattle patients had been enrolled while infection was active. Per the original methods: Using reference gene primer amplification, nucleated cell counts were estimated. Assay used: immunoSEQ multiplex PCR; TCRdb lists only in-frame clones, some missing. V, J and clone size were drawn from that table, and D and trimming were deduced from the DNA. The data contain around 260,000 clones, 90% to 95% of them singletons. What was sequenced was peripheral blood. This clonotype was sampled from a woman under 40 with COVID-19, enrolled during active disease.

The CDR3 region has the DNA TGCGCCAGCAGTGAGTCAGCGGAATTTGGAGGCTACACCTTC. Protein: CASSESAEFGGYTF. V usage is TRBV10-1 and J usage is TRBJ1-2, with D hard to call. Deletions cut 0 bases from V and 8 bases from J, with 13 bases between. CDR1 and CDR2 from the germline V gene are WNHNN and SYGVQD (reference sequence). The CDR3 runs 14 residues.